These T cell receptor beta chains were read from a single sample in a study of cytomegalovirus exposure and HLA in healthy donors. Some clones are missing from TCRdb's copy, which holds only in-frame ones; the method was immunoSEQ multiplex PCR. This repertoire shows about 98,000 clones, roughly 70% found once; its top ten account for about 2%. The specimen was PBMCs. The receptors were sampled from a male donor in good health and CMV-seronegative. CDR3s include the opening cysteine and the closing phenylalanine or tryptophan. A D gene is named only where the DNA matches it firmly. Where a row states a size, it is once, few, many or the class of an expanded clone; other rows omit it.

D gene: NA; V gene: TRBV5-6; clone size: NA; J gene: TRBJ2-1; CDR3 protein: CASSFSPDEQFF; CDR3 DNA: TGTGCCAGCAGCTTCTCCCCAGATGAGCAGTTCTTC
D gene: TRBD2; V gene: TRBV9; clone size: NA; J gene: TRBJ2-5; CDR3 protein: CASSVAGGPIQETQYF; CDR3 DNA: TGTGCCAGCAGCGTAGCGGGAGGGCCCATACAAGAGACCCAGTACTTC
D gene: NA; V gene: TRBV7-8; clone size: NA; J gene: TRBJ1-4; CDR3 protein: CASSFRGTNEKLFF; CDR3 DNA: TGTGCCAGCAGCTTCAGGGGAACTAATGAAAAACTGTTTTTT
D gene: TRBD2; V gene: TRBV5-6; clone size: NA; J gene: TRBJ2-5; CDR3 protein: CASSHMTSGDGQETQYF; CDR3 DNA: TGTGCCAGCAGCCATATGACTAGCGGGGACGGTCAAGAGACCCAGTACTTC
D gene: TRBD1; V gene: TRBV10-2; clone size: NA; J gene: TRBJ2-7; CDR3 protein: CASWGDRDRKISYEQYF; CDR3 DNA: TGCGCCAGCTGGGGTGACCGGGACAGGAAAATTAGCTACGAGCAGTACTTC
D gene: NA; V gene: TRBV29-1; clone size: NA; J gene: TRBJ1-4; CDR3 protein: CGGGDGANEKLFF; CDR3 DNA: TGCGGAGGGGGGGACGGGGCTAATGAAAAACTGTTTTTT
D gene: TRBD2; V gene: TRBV6-5; clone size: NA; J gene: TRBJ2-5; CDR3 protein: CASGPGLAGVETQYF; CDR3 DNA: TGTGCCAGCGGACCGGGACTAGCGGGAGTAGAGACCCAGTACTTC
D gene: NA; V gene: TRBV6-1; clone size: NA; J gene: TRBJ1-1; CDR3 protein: CASGGQLGAFF; CDR3 DNA: TGTGCCAGTGGAGGACAGTTGGGCGCTTTCTTT
D gene: NA; V gene: TRBV10-3; clone size: NA; J gene: TRBJ1-2; CDR3 protein: CAISDSGIDYGYTF; CDR3 DNA: TGTGCCATCAGTGACAGTGGTATTGACTATGGCTACACCTTC
D gene: TRBD2; V gene: TRBV10-3; clone size: NA; J gene: TRBJ2-1; CDR3 protein: CAISRGLAGVREQFF; CDR3 DNA: TGTGCCATCAGTAGAGGACTAGCGGGAGTAAGGGAGCAGTTCTTC
D gene: NA; V gene: TRBV6-6; clone size: NA; J gene: TRBJ1-3; CDR3 protein: CANSYSPASSGNTIYF; CDR3 DNA: TGTGCCAACAGTTACTCACCCGCGAGCTCTGGAAACACCATATATTTT
D gene: TRBD1; V gene: TRBV2; clone size: NA; J gene: TRBJ1-1; CDR3 protein: CASSGQMNTEAFF; CDR3 DNA: TGTGCCAGCTCGGGACAGATGAACACTGAAGCTTTCTTT
D gene: TRBD2; V gene: TRBV5-1; clone size: once; J gene: TRBJ2-3; CDR3 protein: CASSLVLAVTDTQYF; CDR3 DNA: TGCGCCAGCAGCTTGGTTCTAGCGGTCACAGATACGCAGTATTTT
D gene: TRBD2; V gene: TRBV30; clone size: few; J gene: TRBJ2-2; CDR3 protein: CAWSVRRGTSRGTSTGELFF; CDR3 DNA: TGTGCCTGGAGTGTCAGACGCGGGACTAGCCGGGGTACGAGCACCGGGGAGCTGTTTTTT
D gene: NA; V gene: TRBV5-6; clone size: NA; J gene: TRBJ1-2; CDR3 protein: CASSLMGSYGYTF; CDR3 DNA: TGTGCCAGCAGCTTAATGGGGAGTTATGGCTACACCTTC
D gene: NA; V gene: TRBV27; clone size: few; J gene: TRBJ2-5; CDR3 protein: CASSSIGTPQYF; CDR3 DNA: TGTGCCAGCAGTTCTATCGGGACTCCTCAGTACTTC
D gene: TRBD2; V gene: TRBV4-1; clone size: NA; J gene: TRBJ2-7; CDR3 protein: CASSQGLADLSYEQYF; CDR3 DNA: TGCGCCAGCAGCCAGGGACTAGCGGACCTCTCCTACGAGCAGTACTTC
D gene: TRBD1; V gene: TRBV19; clone size: NA; J gene: TRBJ1-2; CDR3 protein: CASTGQALYGYTF; CDR3 DNA: TGTGCCAGCACGGGACAGGCGCTCTATGGCTACACCTTC
D gene: NA; V gene: TRBV6-5; clone size: once; J gene: TRBJ2-7; CDR3 protein: CASSYSIGAWEQYF; CDR3 DNA: TGTGCCAGCAGTTACTCGATTGGGGCGTGGGAGCAGTACTTC
D gene: TRBD1; V gene: TRBV27; clone size: NA; J gene: TRBJ1-5; CDR3 protein: CASRGQGFPNQPQHF; CDR3 DNA: TGTGCCAGCAGAGGACAGGGTTTTCCCAATCAGCCCCAGCATTTT
D gene: TRBD1; V gene: TRBV7-9; clone size: NA; J gene: TRBJ1-5; CDR3 protein: CASSLGGTGGGNQPQHF; CDR3 DNA: TGTGCCAGCAGCTTAGGTGGGACAGGGGGTGGTAATCAGCCCCAGCATTTT
D gene: NA; V gene: TRBV6-5; clone size: NA; J gene: TRBJ2-2; CDR3 protein: CASEVANTGELFF; CDR3 DNA: TGTGCCAGCGAGGTAGCGAACACCGGGGAGCTGTTTTTT
D gene: TRBD1; V gene: TRBV6-5; clone size: NA; J gene: TRBJ2-6; CDR3 protein: CASSYSDRAGANVLTF; CDR3 DNA: TGTGCCAGCAGTTACTCGGACAGGGCCGGGGCCAACGTCCTGACTTTC
D gene: NA; V gene: TRBV5-4; clone size: NA; J gene: TRBJ2-4; CDR3 protein: CASSLINRGIQYF; CDR3 DNA: TGTGCCAGCAGCTTGATCAACCGGGGGATTCAGTACTTC
D gene: TRBD1; V gene: TRBV18; clone size: NA; J gene: TRBJ1-1; CDR3 protein: CASREDRGSTEAFF; CDR3 DNA: TGTGCCAGCCGAGAAGACAGGGGATCCACTGAAGCTTTCTTT
D gene: TRBD2; V gene: TRBV19; clone size: NA; J gene: TRBJ2-1; CDR3 protein: CASSNPAGTYNEQFF; CDR3 DNA: TGTGCCAGTAGTAACCCAGCGGGGACGTACAATGAGCAGTTCTTC
D gene: TRBD1; V gene: TRBV7-3; clone size: NA; J gene: TRBJ1-1; CDR3 protein: CASRGQGRTEAFF; CDR3 DNA: TGTGCCAGCAGAGGACAGGGGCGCACTGAAGCTTTCTTT
D gene: NA; V gene: TRBV30; clone size: NA; J gene: TRBJ1-6; CDR3 protein: CAWRQSSYNSPLHF; CDR3 DNA: TGTGCCTGGCGACAGAGCTCCTATAATTCACCCCTCCACTTT
D gene: TRBD1; V gene: TRBV28; clone size: NA; J gene: TRBJ1-4; CDR3 protein: CASSLTGTGTNEKLFF; CDR3 DNA: TGTGCCAGCAGTTTGACAGGGACAGGGACGAATGAAAAACTGTTTTTT
D gene: NA; V gene: TRBV7-2; clone size: NA; J gene: TRBJ2-4; CDR3 protein: CASSLSAVILAKNIQYF; CDR3 DNA: TGTGCCAGCAGCTTAAGTGCGGTAATTCTAGCCAAAAACATTCAGTACTTC
D gene: NA; V gene: TRBV2; clone size: NA; J gene: TRBJ1-5; CDR3 protein: CASSFWGEGGNQPQHF; CDR3 DNA: TGTGCCAGCAGCTTCTGGGGGGAGGGAGGCAATCAGCCCCAGCATTTT
D gene: NA; V gene: TRBV7-9; clone size: few; J gene: TRBJ1-2; CDR3 protein: CVAATSSYGYTF; CDR3 DNA: TGTGTTGCGGCAACCTCCTCCTATGGCTACACCTTC
D gene: NA; V gene: TRBV5-4; clone size: NA; J gene: TRBJ2-2; CDR3 protein: CASSDWGGVPGELFF; CDR3 DNA: TGTGCCAGCAGCGATTGGGGGGGCGTCCCCGGGGAGCTGTTTTTT
D gene: TRBD2; V gene: TRBV29-1; clone size: NA; J gene: TRBJ2-3; CDR3 protein: CSGWGGSSGSGDTQYF; CDR3 DNA: TGCAGCGGGTGGGGAGGGAGTAGCGGGAGTGGGGATACGCAGTATTTT
D gene: NA; V gene: TRBV4-2; clone size: NA; J gene: TRBJ2-3; CDR3 protein: CASSHQSPDTQYF; CDR3 DNA: TGTGCCAGCAGCCACCAAAGCCCAGATACGCAGTATTTT
D gene: TRBD2; V gene: TRBV14; clone size: NA; J gene: TRBJ2-1; CDR3 protein: CASSQWGGRGSYNEQFF; CDR3 DNA: TGTGCCAGCAGCCAATGGGGCGGGAGAGGGTCCTACAATGAGCAGTTCTTC
D gene: NA; V gene: TRBV18; clone size: NA; J gene: TRBJ1-1; CDR3 protein: CASSPRLGHMNTEAFF; CDR3 DNA: TGTGCCAGCTCACCACGGTTAGGACACATGAACACTGAAGCTTTCTTT
D gene: TRBD1; V gene: TRBV6-5; clone size: NA; J gene: TRBJ1-4; CDR3 protein: CASSSGTTGIREKLFF; CDR3 DNA: TGTGCCAGCAGTTCAGGAACGACAGGGATTCGTGAAAAACTGTTTTTT
D gene: NA; V gene: TRBV14; clone size: once; J gene: TRBJ2-3; CDR3 protein: CASSQDRGWQYF; CDR3 DNA: TGTGCCAGCAGCCAAGACAGGGGCTGGCAGTATTTT
D gene: NA; V gene: TRBV5-6; clone size: NA; J gene: TRBJ1-2; CDR3 protein: CASSFYSGDYGYTF; CDR3 DNA: TGTGCCAGCAGCTTTTATTCAGGGGACTATGGCTACACCTTC
D gene: NA; V gene: TRBV5-1; clone size: few; J gene: TRBJ2-3; CDR3 protein: CASSLGGYAGPTDTQYF; CDR3 DNA: TGCGCCAGCAGCTTGGGGGGCTATGCGGGACCCACAGATACGCAGTATTTT
D gene: NA; V gene: TRBV9; clone size: NA; J gene: TRBJ2-3; CDR3 protein: CASSVELRYGSDTQYF; CDR3 DNA: TGTGCCAGCAGCGTAGAATTGAGGTATGGGTCGGATACGCAGTATTTT
D gene: NA; V gene: TRBV5-1; clone size: NA; J gene: TRBJ2-7; CDR3 protein: CASSFGDYEQYF; CDR3 DNA: TGCGCCAGCAGCTTCGGGGACTACGAGCAGTACTTC
D gene: TRBD1; V gene: TRBV5-6; clone size: once; J gene: TRBJ1-2; CDR3 protein: CASSEGDSYRYGYTF; CDR3 DNA: TGTGCCAGCAGCGAGGGGGACAGCTACCGCTATGGCTACACCTTC
D gene: NA; V gene: TRBV5-4; clone size: NA; J gene: TRBJ1-2; CDR3 protein: CASSSKTAGFGGYTF; CDR3 DNA: TGTGCCAGCAGCTCCAAAACTGCAGGGTTTGGTGGCTACACCTTC
D gene: NA; V gene: TRBV15; clone size: NA; J gene: TRBJ2-3; CDR3 protein: CATSRPNPRADTQYF; CDR3 DNA: TGTGCCACCAGCAGACCCAATCCAAGAGCGGATACGCAGTATTTT
D gene: TRBD2; V gene: TRBV4-3; clone size: NA; J gene: TRBJ2-1; CDR3 protein: CASSQGSGGSGRSYNEQFF; CDR3 DNA: TGCGCCAGCAGCCAAGGGTCCGGGGGCAGCGGGAGAAGCTACAATGAGCAGTTCTTC